This TCR beta chain was retrieved from a study of cytomegalovirus exposure and HLA in healthy donors. Primers for the PCR totalled 60 Vbeta and 13 Jbeta. Assay used: immunoSEQ multiplex PCR; TCRdb lists only in-frame clones, some missing. This table holds approximately 56,000 clones, around 67% found once. CDR1 is SGHRS, CDR2 YFSETQ, per germline. This CDR3 region has 14 residues. After removal of 5 bases from V and 4 bases from J, the junction contained 7 bases not matched to a gene. V and J are TRBV5-1 and TRBJ2-3, with TRBD2 matching 7 bases. Sequenced: PBMCs. The clonotype comes from a woman between 45 and 65 years old in good health and CMV-seropositive. CDR3: CASRGGSNSDTQYF. The CDR3 coding sequence is TGCGCCAGCAGAGGCGGGAGTAACTCAGATACGCAGTATTTT.